Listed here are 15 T cell receptor beta chains from one sample, sequenced in a study of beta chain features in type 1 diabetes. Study results and caveats: TCRB CDR3s from Type 1 diabetes patients were moderately but significantly shorter in all four CD4+ subsets.

Expressed TCRB transcripts were sequenced because the entire RNA isolate underwent reverse transcription. TCRdb keeps only in-frame clones here, not all; method: immunoSEQ multiplex PCR. This sample has some 700,000 clones, with around an eighth found just once. These TCRs are of unknown antigen specificity. The specimen sequenced was naive CD4+ T cells from blood. The receptors were gathered from a man younger than 30 with type 1 diabetes.

This clone was detected only a few times. The genes are TRBV2 and TRBJ1-3; D gene unclear. Per germline, CDR1 SNHLY and CDR2 FYNNEI. With 4 bases removed from V and 0 bases from J, the gap between germline ends came to 7 bases. This CDR3 spans 14 amino acids. CDR3 loop: CASSGRFSGNTIYF. The DNA for the CDR3 is TGTGCCAGCAGTGGACGGTTCTCTGGAAACACCATATATTTT.

The V gene is TRBV28, the J gene TRBJ1-1, with TRBD1 as a possible D gene (6 bases). The CDR3 totals 15 residues. In germline, CDR1 is MDHEN, CDR2 SYDVKM. With 7 bases removed from V and 0 bases from J, the gap between germline ends came to 15 bases. CDR3 sequence reads: CASTVTGGMNTEAFF. The DNA for the CDR3 is TGTGCCAGCACTGTGACAGGCGGTATGAACACTGAAGCTTTCTTT.

This chain links TRBV10-3 with TRBJ2-2; tentatively, D is TRBD2 (6 bases). V was pared by 4 bases and J by 2 bases, with 14 bases between. This CDR3 comprises 16 residues. From germline, CDR1 is ENHRY and CDR2 SYGVKD. CDR3 residues: CAISGAGLTNTGELFF. The CDR3 DNA sequence: TGTGCCATCAGTGGTGCGGGACTCACAAACACCGGGGAGCTGTTTTTT.

This clone was observed a handful of times. The chain recombines TRBV28 with TRBJ2-7; 11 bases line up with TRBD2. Germline CDR1 MDHEN, CDR2 SYDVKM. The V segment lost 7 bases and the J segment 5 bases; nucleotides outside the gene matches: 22. The CDR3 extends over 19 amino acids. The CDR3 DNA is TGTGCCAGCAAGCTAGGGGCTAGCGGGGGGCCCTCAAGAAGGAACGAGCAGTACTTC. This encodes CASKLGASGGPSRRNEQYF.

This clone has more than one count but fewer than ten. This rearrangement joins TRBV10-3 to TRBJ2-3; D possibly matches TRBD1 or TRBD2 (5 bases each). Germline V lookup: CDR1 ENHRY, CDR2 SYGVKD. CDR3 size: 13 residues. Trimming removed 7 bases from V and 4 bases from J, with 12 bases in between. The CDR3 nucleotides are TGTGCCATCACCGAGGGGTCAGCAGATACGCAGTATTTT. Protein product: CAITEGSADTQYF.

This clone was recorded a few times. The V call is TRBV9, the J call TRBJ1-6, with D maybe TRBD1 (5 bases). Looked up from germline, CDR1 is SGDLS and CDR2 is YYNGEE. The germline V and J ends were trimmed by 4 bases and 3 bases, with 17 bases remaining between them. The CDR3 extends over 17 amino acids. CDR3 sequence reads: CASSPRAGTDYNSPLHF. The CDR3 DNA is TGTGCCAGCAGCCCCCGAGCCGGGACGGACTATAATTCACCCCTCCACTTT. Using reference TRBV9 and TRBJ1-6 for the parts outside the CDR3, the full variable domain is DSGVTQTPKHLITATGQRVTLRCSPRSGDLSVYWYQQSLDQGLQFLIQYYNGEERAKGNILERFSAQQFPDLHSELNLSSLELGDSALYFCASSPRAGTDYNSPLHFGNGTRLTVT.

There are a few counts of this clone. J is TRBJ1-2 and V is TRBV6-5, with 11 bases that match TRBD1. The CDR3 runs 14 residues. The J segment lost 4 bases and the V segment lost 5 bases, leaving 3 bases of the junction unmatched. The germline gives CDR1 MNHEY, CDR2 SVGAGI. The chain's CDR3 is CASSTGTGGYGYTF. Here the CDR3 DNA reads TGTGCCAGCAGTACCGGGACAGGGGGCTATGGCTACACCTTC.

This clone has more than one count but fewer than ten. The V call is TRBV9, the J call TRBJ2-3; 8 positions match TRBD1. This CDR3 comprises 15 residues. The germline V gene has CDR1 SGDLS and CDR2 YYNGEE. Trimming cost V 4 bases and J 6 bases; bases outside gene matches: 10. CDR3 DNA: TGTGCCAGCAGCATGGGACAGGCGGCGGGCGATACGCAGTATTTT. Its protein is CASSMGQAAGDTQYF.

The V call is TRBV13, the J call TRBJ1-1, with D unclear. V was cut by 5 bases and J by 3 bases, with 7 bases left in between. This CDR3 region has 12 residues. Germline CDR1 and CDR2: PRHDT and FYEKMQ (reference sequence). The CDR3 loop reads CASSTTDTEAFF. CDR3 DNA: TGTGCCAGCAGCACGACGGACACTGAAGCTTTCTTT.

About this clone itself: One junction end does not reproduce the germline sequence, and a read error may be involved. The chain links TRBV5-1 to TRBJ2-7, with D possibly being TRBD1 or TRBD2 (5 bases each). Germline CDR1 SGHRS, CDR2 YFSETQ. The CDR3 consists of 15 residues. The CDR3 nucleotides read TGCGCCAGCACCTTGGGGGAGACGCCTAACTACGAGCAGTACTTC. This gives the protein CASTLGETPNYEQYF.

The chain combines TRBV30 with TRBJ2-3; tentatively, D is TRBD1 (6 bases). Germline lookup yields CDR1 GTSNPN and CDR2 SVGIG (reference sequence). V was shortened by 2 bases and J by 4 bases, with 13 bases between the two germline ends. The CDR3 has 14 residues. This CDR3 is CAWSIRGGADTQYF. CDR3 in DNA: TGTGCCTGGAGTATAAGAGGGGGTGCAGATACGCAGTATTTT. Together with reference TRBV30 and TRBJ2-3, the CDR3 gives the full variable domain: SQTIHQWPATLVQPVGSPLSLECTVEGTSNPNLYWYRQAAGRGLQLLFYSVGIGQISSEVPQNLSASRPQDRQFILSSKKLLLSDSGFYLCAWSIRGGADTQYFGPGTRLTVL.

This clone was found a few times. The chain uses TRBV6-1 and TRBJ2-1; the match to TRBD1 covers 7 bases. Germline V lookup: CDR1 MNHNS, CDR2 SASEGT. Germline trimming cut 6 bases from V and 2 bases from J; bases unmatched to any gene: 1. The CDR3 loop spans 13 amino acids. DNA of the CDR3: TGTGCCAGCAGGGGACAGACCTACAATGAGCAGTTCTTC. Translation gives CASRGQTYNEQFF.

This clone was counted only a few times. J is TRBJ2-7 and V is TRBV10-3; 8 nucleotides match TRBD2. This CDR3 is 15 amino acids long. V was pared by 0 bases and J by 5 bases, with 6 bases of the junction left unmatched. The germline gives CDR1 ENHRY, CDR2 SYGVKD. The CDR3 nucleotides are TGTGCCATCAGTGAGTCCCCGGGGGGGTCCAACGAGCAGTACTTC. It codes for CAISESPGGSNEQYF.

This clone has a handful of counts. The V and J genes are TRBV19 and TRBJ2-5, with 8 bases fitting TRBD1. This CDR3 region has 15 residues. J lost 7 bases, V lost 3 bases, and 10 bases had no gene match. CDR1 and CDR2 from the germline V gene are LNHDA and SQIVND (reference sequence). The CDR3 spells CASSMGQGAGGTQYF. CDR3 in DNA: TGTGCCAGTAGTATGGGGCAGGGGGCCGGGGGGACCCAGTACTTC.

The chain is built from TRBV5-4 and TRBJ1-4; D is perhaps TRBD1 (5 bases). Trimming cost V 3 bases and J 3 bases, with 12 bases left between them. Germline CDR1 SGHNT, CDR2 YYREEE (reference sequence). The length of the CDR3 is 15 residues. The CDR3 bases are TGTGCCAGCAGCTCACAAGGGACCTCTAATGAAAAACTGTTTTTT. Its translation: CASSSQGTSNEKLFF.